This note documents a single TCR beta chain sequence. The source of the sample is a study of cytomegalovirus exposure and HLA in healthy donors. Generated by immunoSEQ multiplex PCR, the TCRdb table keeps only in-frame clones and is missing some. The table includes approximately 200,000 clones, more than 65% detected once. This CDR3 comprises 10 residues. V lost 7 bases and J lost 1, with 4 bases in between. Germline V gene lookup returns CDR1 GTSNPN and CDR2 SVGIG (reference sequence). The donors were part of the validation cohort of 95 to 150 subjects. That cohort was separate from the first cohort, which comprised fewer than 800 subjects.

This TCR came from a woman in her 30s in good health and CMV-seropositive. Sequenced sample: PBMCs. This sequence joins TRBV30 and TRBJ1-1, with D unclear. The CDR3 protein is CAYSNTEAFF. CDR3 nucleotide sequence: TGTGCCTACTCGAACACTGAAGCTTTCTTT.